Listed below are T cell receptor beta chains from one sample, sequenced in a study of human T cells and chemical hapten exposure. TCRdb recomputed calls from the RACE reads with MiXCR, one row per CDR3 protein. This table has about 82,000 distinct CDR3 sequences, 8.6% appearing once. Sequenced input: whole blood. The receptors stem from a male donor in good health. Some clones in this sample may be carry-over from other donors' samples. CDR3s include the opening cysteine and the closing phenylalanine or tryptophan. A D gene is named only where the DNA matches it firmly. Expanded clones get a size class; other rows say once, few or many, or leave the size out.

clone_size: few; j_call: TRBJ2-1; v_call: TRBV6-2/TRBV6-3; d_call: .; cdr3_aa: CASSYLGVSNEQFF; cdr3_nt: TGTGCCAGCAGTTACTTGGGGGTTAGCAATGAGCAGTTCTTC
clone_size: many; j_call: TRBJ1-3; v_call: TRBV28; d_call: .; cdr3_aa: CASSGTLSSGNTIYF; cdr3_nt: TGTGCCAGCAGCGGGACGCTAAGCTCTGGAAACACCATATATTTT
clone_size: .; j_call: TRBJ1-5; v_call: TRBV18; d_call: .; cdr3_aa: CASSRGSNQPQHF; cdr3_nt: TGTGCCAGCTCAAGGGGGAGCAATCAGCCCCAGCATTTT
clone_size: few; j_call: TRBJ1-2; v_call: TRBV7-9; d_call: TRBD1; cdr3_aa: CASSRQGTAGYTF; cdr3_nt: TGTGCCAGCAGCCGACAGGGAACAGCGGGCTACACCTTC
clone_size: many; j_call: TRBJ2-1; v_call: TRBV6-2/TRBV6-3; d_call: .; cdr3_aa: CASRPIPGGRNSYNEQFF; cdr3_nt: TGTGCCAGCAGACCCATCCCCGGGGGGCGGAACTCTTACAATGAGCAGTTCTTC
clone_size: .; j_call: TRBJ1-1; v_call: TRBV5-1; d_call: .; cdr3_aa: CASSSSAGGATEAFF; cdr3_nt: TGCGCCAGCAGCTCTTCCGCCGGGGGCGCAACTGAAGCTTTCTTT
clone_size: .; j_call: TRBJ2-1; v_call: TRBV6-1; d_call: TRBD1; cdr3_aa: CASRGGQGAYNEQFF; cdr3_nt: TGTGCCAGCAGAGGGGGACAGGGGGCATACAATGAGCAGTTCTTC
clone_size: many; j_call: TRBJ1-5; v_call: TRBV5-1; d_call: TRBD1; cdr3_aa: CASSAGGGNQPQHF; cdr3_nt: TGCGCCAGCAGCGCAGGGGGAGGCAATCAGCCCCAGCATTTT
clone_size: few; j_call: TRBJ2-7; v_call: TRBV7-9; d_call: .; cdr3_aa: CASSDPAISSYEQYF; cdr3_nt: TGTGCCAGCAGCGATCCGGCCATTAGCTCCTACGAGCAGTACTTC
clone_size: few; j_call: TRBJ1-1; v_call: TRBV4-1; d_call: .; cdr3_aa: CASSQVQVGTEAFF; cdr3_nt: TGCGCCAGCAGCCAAGTCCAGGTCGGAACTGAAGCTTTCTTT
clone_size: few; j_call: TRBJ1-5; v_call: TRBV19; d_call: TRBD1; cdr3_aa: CASSPRTGVSNQPQHF; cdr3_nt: TGTGCCAGTAGTCCGCGGACAGGGGTGAGCAATCAGCCCCAGCATTTT
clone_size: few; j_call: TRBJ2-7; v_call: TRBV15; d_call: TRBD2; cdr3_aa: CATSRVIGGDEQYF; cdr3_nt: TGTGCCACCAGCAGAGTTATTGGGGGGGACGAGCAGTACTTC
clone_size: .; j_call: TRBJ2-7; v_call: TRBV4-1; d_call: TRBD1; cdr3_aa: CASSSPGQGNYEQYF; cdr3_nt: TGCGCCAGCAGCTCTCCGGGACAGGGGAACTACGAGCAGTACTTC
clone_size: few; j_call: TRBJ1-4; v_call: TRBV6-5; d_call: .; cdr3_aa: CASSATNEKLFF; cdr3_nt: TGTGCCAGCAGTGCAACTAATGAAAAACTGTTTTTT
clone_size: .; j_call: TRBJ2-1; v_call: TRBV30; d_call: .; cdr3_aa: CAWSGGSGEQFF; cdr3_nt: TGTGCCTGGAGTGGGGGCTCAGGTGAGCAGTTCTTC
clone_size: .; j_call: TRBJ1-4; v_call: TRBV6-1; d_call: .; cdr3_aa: CASRRARGYEKLFF; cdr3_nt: TGTGCCAGCAGAAGAGCGAGGGGATATGAAAAACTGTTTTTT
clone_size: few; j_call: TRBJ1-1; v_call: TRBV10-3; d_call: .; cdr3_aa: CAIKAGGLNTEAFF; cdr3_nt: TGTGCCATCAAGGCGGGCGGGCTGAACACTGAAGCTTTCTTT
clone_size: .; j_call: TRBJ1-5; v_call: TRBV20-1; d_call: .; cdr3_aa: CSAREGGYNQPQHF; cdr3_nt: TGCAGTGCTAGAGAGGGGGGCTATAATCAGCCCCAGCATTTT
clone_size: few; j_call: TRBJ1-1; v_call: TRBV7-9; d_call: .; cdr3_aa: CASSRAATNTEAFF; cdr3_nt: TGTGCCAGCAGTAGAGCAGCGACGAACACTGAAGCTTTCTTT
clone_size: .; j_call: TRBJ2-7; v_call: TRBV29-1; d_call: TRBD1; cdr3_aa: CSVTGQGAYEQYF; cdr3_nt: TGCAGCGTGACGGGACAGGGGGCTTACGAGCAGTACTTC
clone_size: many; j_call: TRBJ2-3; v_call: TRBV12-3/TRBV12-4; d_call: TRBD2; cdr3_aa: CASSFLAGGADTQYF; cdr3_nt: TGTGCCAGCAGTTTCCTAGCGGGGGGTGCAGATACGCAGTATTTT